This T cell receptor (beta chain) appears in the sequencing data of a study of blood T cell repertoires in COVID-19. For the study at large: Donors in the United States, Italy and Spain gave samples during acute or convalescent COVID-19. PBMCs, B-cell-depleted T cells, or T cells were the source of the cDNA or gDNA that made up the material.

V was pared by 1 base and J by 7 bases, with 10 bases between. The CDR3 runs 13 residues. Germline CDR1 SEHNR, CDR2 FQNEAQ (reference sequence). Authors' processing steps: Amplifying reference gene primers gave estimates of nucleated cell counts. Measured with immunoSEQ multiplex PCR; TCRdb has only the in-frame clones, and not every one. V and J calls and clone size are given by that table; D and trimming were obtained from the DNA. The data contain around 60,000 clones, roughly 89% of them seen just once; the ten biggest clones take up more than 10%. The sequenced sample was peripheral blood. The receptor was isolated from a man in his sixties with active COVID-19. This chain connects TRBV7-9 to TRBJ1-2, with D hard to call. As DNA, the CDR3 is TGTGCCAGCAGCTTAGTAGCCTCTTCTGGCTACACCTTC. This sequence encodes CASSLVASSGYTF.